The T cell receptor beta chain under discussion was sequenced for a study of human T cells and chemical hapten exposure. There are 13 residues in the CDR3. Germline V gene data show CDR1 as MDHEN and CDR2 as SYDVKM. V was shortened by 7 bases and J by 10 bases, with 17 bases between the two germline ends. Time point defined: pre-sensitization, week 0. Treatment described: therapeutic diphenylcyclopropenone sensitization with weekly scalp DPC. This clonotype was seen ten or more times. Its antigen is still unknown. Notes on the study in general: Against controls, expanded TCRs gave rise to significantly more large CDR3 similarity clusters.

In TCRdb, the RACE reads were re-called with MiXCR into one record per CDR3 protein. Of some 200,000 distinct CDR3 sequences in the sample, about 31% are singletons; the top ten hold roughly 3%. This chain connects TRBV28 to TRBJ2-1; no firm D call. The sequences come from whole blood, collected in connection with sensitization to the hapten diphenylcyclopropenone (DPC). This clonotype was obtained from a woman under 40 with alopecia areata. Some clones in this sample may be carry-over from other donors' samples. The CDR3 loop is CASTTSVRVEQFF. The CDR3 DNA is TGTGCCAGCACCACTTCCGTTCGGGTGGAGCAGTTCTTC.